This TCR beta chain was captured in a study of cytomegalovirus exposure and HLA in healthy donors. Study-level points and caveats: Being indistinguishable, some V segments were excluded, TRBV6-2 and TRBV6-3 among them. Altogether, some 170 TCR beta chains were recorded as cytomegalovirus-associated. Later analysis reportedly placed an Asian-associated ancestry cluster below the roughly 640-donor mean in N-insertions.

60 Vbeta and 13 Jbeta primers were used in PCR. Clones were read by immunoSEQ multiplex PCR, and TCRdb kept only the in-frame ones, dropping some. The data contain some 4,000 clones, over 70% of them seen just once; the ten biggest clones take up 6.2%. The table lists this clone with a few counts. The antigen remains unidentified. The CDR3 is 14 amino acids. The germline gives CDR1 LNHNV, CDR2 YYDKDF (reference sequence). V dropped 1 base and J dropped 2 bases, with 7 bases sitting between them. The rearrangement links TRBV15 to TRBJ2-3, with D perhaps TRBD1 (5 bases). Sequencing was carried out using PBMCs. This receptor was taken from a woman aged 40 to 50 in good health and CMV-seropositive. The CDR3 spells CATSRGQLTDTQYF. CDR3 nucleotides: TGTGCCACCAGCAGAGGACAGCTCACAGATACGCAGTATTTT. The complete variable domain, with remaining parts taken from reference TRBV15 and TRBJ2-3, reads DAMVIQNPRYQVTQFGKPVTLSCSQTLNHNVMYWYQQKSSQAPKLLFHYYDKDFNNEADTPDNFQSRRPNTSFCFLDIRSPGLGDTAMYLCATSRGQLTDTQYFGPGTRLTVL.